The 8 T cell receptor beta chains listed next were all sequenced from one sample in a study of cytomegalovirus exposure and HLA in healthy donors. Use of 60 Vbeta and 13 Jbeta primers characterized the PCR. The method was immunoSEQ multiplex PCR; TCRdb's version includes in-frame clones alone and lacks a portion of them. The repertoire holds about 160,000 clones, with 75% as singletons. Sequencing was carried out using PBMCs. These receptors originate from a woman aged 45-60 years in good health and CMV-seropositive.

The V call is TRBV6-1, the J call TRBJ2-7, with D uncertain. This CDR3 is built from 14 residues. The V and J ends lost 5 bases and 3 bases respectively, with 14 bases between them. Germline lookup yields CDR1 MNHNS and CDR2 SASEGT. In DNA, the CDR3 is TGTGCCAGCAGTTTATTTGAAATCGGCTACGAGCAGTACTTC. Protein: CASSLFEIGYEQYF.

The chain uses TRBV9 and TRBJ2-7; 8 bases fit TRBD2. The V gene's germline CDR1 is SGDLS and CDR2 YYNGEE. Losses at the gene ends were 1 base for V and 6 bases for J; bases not matched to a gene: 9. CDR3 size: 15 residues. The CDR3 is CASSVYPGGPGEQYF. CDR3 nucleotide sequence: TGTGCCAGCAGCGTATATCCGGGGGGGCCGGGCGAGCAGTACTTC.

V usage is TRBV7-8 and J usage is TRBJ2-7, with D perhaps matching TRBD1 (6 bases). Per germline, CDR1 SGHVS and CDR2 FQNEAQ. The CDR3 has 13 amino acids. Trimming stripped 0 bases from V and 6 bases from J, with 9 bases between. The DNA of the CDR3 is TGTGCCAGCAGCTTAGCGCCAGGGGCCGAGCAGTACTTC. It yields the protein CASSLAPGAEQYF.

The chain employs TRBV6-5 and TRBJ2-5; weak D call: TRBD1 (6 bases). The CDR3 has 12 residues. V lost 5 bases and J lost 8, with 12 bases in between. Germline values: CDR1 MNHEY, CDR2 SVGAGI. The CDR3 loop is CASSPTGITQYF. The CDR3 nucleotides are TGTGCCAGCAGTCCTACAGGGATAACCCAGTACTTC.

The chain carries TRBV7-3 and TRBJ2-3; D is ambiguous. V was shortened by 2 bases and J by 4 bases, with 7 bases between the two germline ends. The CDR3 loop spans 13 amino acids. Per the germline V gene, CDR1 is SGHTA and CDR2 is FQGTGA. CDR3 amino acids: CASSLYQADTQYF. In DNA, the CDR3 is TGTGCCAGCAGCTTATATCAGGCAGATACGCAGTATTTT.

V is TRBV29-1 and J is TRBJ2-5; 11 bases line up with TRBD1. V was pared by 6 bases and J by 5 bases, with 8 bases of the junction left unmatched. This CDR3 contains 14 residues. The germline CDR1 and CDR2 sequences are SQVTM and ANQGSEA. CDR3 sequence reads: CSVAGQGARETQYF. The CDR3 DNA sequence: TGCAGCGTCGCCGGACAGGGGGCGCGGGAGACCCAGTACTTC. Filled out from reference TRBV29-1 and TRBJ2-5, the complete variable domain reads SAVISQKPSRDICQRGTSLTIQCQVDSQVTMMFWYRQQPGQSLTLIATANQGSEATYESGFVIDKFPISRPNLTFSTLTVSNMSPEDSSIYLCSVAGQGARETQYFGPGTRLLVL.

V is TRBV7-9 and J is TRBJ1-6; D is possibly TRBD1 (6 bases). Germline V gene sequence: CDR1 SEHNR, CDR2 FQNEAQ (reference sequence). V lost 4 bases to trimming and J lost 14 bases, with 21 bases between them. This CDR3 is 15 amino acids long. CDR3: CASSSPLQGSGALHF. CDR3 sequence (DNA): TGTGCCAGCAGCTCGCCTTTACAGGGTTCAGGAGCCCTCCACTTT.

This clone was observed a few times. The chain is built from TRBV25-1 and TRBJ1-1; D possibly corresponds to TRBD1 (5 bases). The CDR3 runs 13 residues. V lost 6 bases and J 3 bases, leaving 11 bases between the germline ends. Looked up from germline, CDR1 is MGHDK and CDR2 is SYGVNS. The CDR3 nucleotides read TGTGCCAGCAGAGGGGCGGGGGACACTGAAGCTTTCTTT. Its translation: CASRGAGDTEAFF. The full variable domain, rest sourced from reference TRBV25-1 and TRBJ1-1, is EADIYQTPRYLVIGTGKKITLECSQTMGHDKMYWYQQDPGMELHLIHYSYGVNSTEKGDLSSESTVSRIRTEHFPLTLESARPSHTSQYLCASRGAGDTEAFFGQGTRLTVV.